This T cell receptor (beta chain) was sequenced for a study of sequential checkpoint blockade in melanoma. The repertoire was sequenced with immunoSEQ multiplex PCR; TCRdb's copy has only in-frame clones and lacks some. This table has 34,000 or so clones, roughly 84% appearing once. The sample's treatment: randomized to nivolumab then ipilimumab (arm A) or the reverse (arm B). Here the sequenced sample was CD8+ T cells sorted from blood (inferred from file names), taken from a patient given nivolumab and ipilimumab in sequence. The sequence was obtained from a human donor with melanoma.

The CDR3 sequence is CASSLDVYPPFF. The CDR3, as DNA: TGTGCCAGCAGCTTAGATGTCTACCCTCCTTTCTTC. The chain uses TRBV7-9 and TRBJ2-1; D remains ambiguous. This CDR3 has 12 amino acids. V was pared by 1 base and J by 16 bases, with 14 bases between. CDR1 is SEHNR and CDR2 is FQNEAQ in the germline V gene (reference sequence).